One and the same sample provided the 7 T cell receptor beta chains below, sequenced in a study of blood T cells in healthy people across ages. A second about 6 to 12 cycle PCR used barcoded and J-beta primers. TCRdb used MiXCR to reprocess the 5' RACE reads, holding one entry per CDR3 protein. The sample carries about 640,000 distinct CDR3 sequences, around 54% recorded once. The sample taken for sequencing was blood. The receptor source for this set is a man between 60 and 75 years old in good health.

The CDR3 sequence: CASSLIADSYEQYF. In DNA, the CDR3 is TGTGCCAGCAGCTTAATAGCGGATTCCTACGAGCAGTACTTC. The chain combines TRBV27 with TRBJ2-7; D is possibly TRBD2 (6 bases). This CDR3 contains 14 residues. The V gene lost 6 bases and the J gene lost 1 base, with 13 bases spanning the gap. Germline V gives CDR1 MNHEY, CDR2 SMNVEV (reference sequence).

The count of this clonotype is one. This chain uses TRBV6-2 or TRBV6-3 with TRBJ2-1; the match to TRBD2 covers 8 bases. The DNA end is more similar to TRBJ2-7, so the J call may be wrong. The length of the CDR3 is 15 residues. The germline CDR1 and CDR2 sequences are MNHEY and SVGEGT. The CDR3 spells CASTDGGGSYNEQYF. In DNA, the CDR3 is TGTGCCAGCACCGACGGGGGGGGCTCCTACAATGAGCAGTACTTC.

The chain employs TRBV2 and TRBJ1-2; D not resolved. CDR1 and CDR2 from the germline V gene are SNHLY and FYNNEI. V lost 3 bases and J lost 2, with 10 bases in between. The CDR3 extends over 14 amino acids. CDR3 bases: TGTGCCAGCAGTGACAGGAGATTAAACTATGGCTACACCTTC. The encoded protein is CASSDRRLNYGYTF.

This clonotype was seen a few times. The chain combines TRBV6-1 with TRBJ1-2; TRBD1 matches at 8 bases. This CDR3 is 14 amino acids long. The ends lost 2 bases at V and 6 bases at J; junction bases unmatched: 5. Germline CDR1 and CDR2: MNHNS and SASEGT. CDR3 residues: CASSESGQGNGYTF. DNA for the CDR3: TGTGCCAGCAGTGAATCCGGACAGGGTAATGGCTACACCTTC.

CDR3 sequence reads: CASRSRVSYEQYF. The CDR3 nucleotides read TGTGCCAGCCGCTCCCGCGTCTCCTACGAGCAGTACTTC. This rearrangement joins TRBV6-6 to TRBJ2-7; unclear D gene. Trimming shortened V by 8 bases and J by 0 bases, and 11 bases separated the two germline ends. The germline CDR1 and CDR2 sequences are MNHNY and SVGAGI (reference sequence). This CDR3 comprises 13 residues.

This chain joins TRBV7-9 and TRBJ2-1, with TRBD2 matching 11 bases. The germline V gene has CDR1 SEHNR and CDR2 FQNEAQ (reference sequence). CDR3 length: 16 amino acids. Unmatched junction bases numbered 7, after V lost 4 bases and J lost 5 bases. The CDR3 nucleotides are TGTGCCAGCAGCTCAAGACTAGCGGGGAGAAACAATGAGCAGTTCTTC. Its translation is CASSSRLAGRNNEQFF.

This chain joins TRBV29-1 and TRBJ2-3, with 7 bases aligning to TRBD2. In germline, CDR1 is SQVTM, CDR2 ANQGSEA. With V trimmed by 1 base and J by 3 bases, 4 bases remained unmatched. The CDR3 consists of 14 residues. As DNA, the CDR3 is TGCAGCGTTGAAGGGGGGGGAGAAACAGATACGCAGTATTTT. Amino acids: CSVEGGGETDTQYF.